The 28 T cell receptor beta chains below come from one sample, sequenced in a study of control samples from healthy donors and cancer patients. The repertoire was sequenced with immunoSEQ multiplex PCR; TCRdb's copy has only in-frame clones and lacks some. There are 65,000 to 80,000 clones in the sample; roughly 90% occur only once, and about 9.5% lies in the top ten. Specimen: PBMCs. The receptors were gathered from a woman between 50 and 59 years old with colorectal cancer.

The chain uses TRBV18 and TRBJ2-7; D may match TRBD1 or TRBD2 (6 bases each). The germline CDR1 and CDR2 sequences are KGHSH and LQKENI. This CDR3 has 13 residues. Deletions cut 3 bases from V and 4 bases from J, with 10 bases between. Here the CDR3 DNA reads TGTGCCAGCTCACCTCCGGGGGCTTACGAGCAGTACGTC. Amino acid sequence: CASSPPGAYEQYV.

The chain couples TRBV2 to TRBJ1-2, with a weak D call TRBD1 (5 bases). The CDR3 covers 16 residues. Germline V gene sequence: CDR1 SNHLY, CDR2 FYNNEI. V lost 2 bases and J 0 bases, leaving 13 bases between the germline ends. CDR3 residues: CASSEISTEPNYGYTF. The CDR3 DNA follows: TGTGCCAGCAGTGAAATTTCGACAGAGCCTAACTATGGCTACACCTTC.

The rearrangement links TRBV7-8 to TRBJ1-6; D gene ambiguous. Trimming removed 0 bases at V and 9 bases at J, with 6 bases between. This CDR3 has 13 amino acids. CDR1 SGHVS and CDR2 FQNEAQ come from the germline V gene. Written as DNA, the CDR3 is TGTGCCAGCAGCTTAGCGCGAGGTTCACCCCTCCACTTT. Translating it yields CASSLARGSPLHF. The complete variable domain, with remaining parts taken from reference TRBV7-8 and TRBJ1-6, reads GAGVSQSPRYKVAKRGQDVALRCDPISGHVSLFWYQQALGQGPEFLTYFQNEAQLDKSGLPSDRFFAERPEGSVSTLKIQRTQQEDSAVYLCASSLARGSPLHFGNGTRLTVT.

This clone appeared once. The chain has TRBV9 and TRBJ1-2; possibly TRBD1 for D (5 bases). Germline values: CDR1 SGDLS, CDR2 YYNGEE. The CDR3 consists of 15 residues. V lost 0 bases and J 4 bases, leaving 13 bases between the germline ends. This CDR3 is CASSVAEGTIYGYTF. The CDR3 coding sequence is TGTGCCAGCAGCGTAGCTGAGGGGACTATCTATGGCTACACCTTC. The whole variable domain, remainder taken from reference TRBV9 and TRBJ1-2, is DSGVTQTPKHLITATGQRVTLRCSPRSGDLSVYWYQQSLDQGLQFLIQYYNGEERAKGNILERFSAQQFPDLHSELNLSSLELGDSALYFCASSVAEGTIYGYTFGSGTRLTVV.

The rearrangement joins TRBV5-1 to TRBJ2-1; D is unclear. The germline V gene has CDR1 SGHRS and CDR2 YFSETQ. The CDR3 is 14 residues long. The V end lost 0 bases, the J end lost 6 bases, and 10 bases lay between the germline ends. The CDR3 here is CASSLVTVSNEQFF. The CDR3 DNA reads TGCGCCAGCAGCTTGGTCACCGTTTCCAATGAGCAGTTCTTC.

The rearrangement uses TRBV27 and TRBJ2-3; D perhaps matches TRBD2 (7 bases). Germline CDR1 MNHEY, CDR2 SMNVEV (reference sequence). Deletions cut 8 bases from V and 0 bases from J, with 18 bases between. The CDR3 length is 16 residues. The CDR3 region is CASALGGGLSTDTQYF. The CDR3 bases are TGTGCCAGCGCCCTAGGGGGGGGACTCAGCACAGATACGCAGTATTTT.

Here the CDR3 reads CASSLSRNEQFF. CDR3 in DNA: TGTGCCAGCAGCTTGTCCAGAAATGAGCAGTTCTTC. This chain connects TRBV7-2 to TRBJ2-1; D uncertain. The CDR3 runs 12 residues. Deletions cut 3 bases from V and 7 bases from J, with 7 bases between. Germline loops: CDR1 SGHTA, CDR2 FQGNSA.

V is TRBV7-2 and J is TRBJ2-1; 11 nucleotides match TRBD2. In germline, CDR1 is SGHTA, CDR2 FQGNSA. The CDR3 sequence is 15 residues long. V trimming: 5 bases; J trimming: 7 bases; junction bases outside the gene matches: 7. The chain's CDR3 is CASSPPLAGGNEQFF. The CDR3 region has the DNA TGTGCCAGCAGCCCCCCCTTAGCGGGGGGGAATGAGCAGTTCTTC.

This chain links TRBV28 with TRBJ1-1; D unresolved. V was shortened by 2 bases and J by 3 bases, with 7 bases between the two germline ends. Germline CDR1 and CDR2: MDHEN and SYDVKM. This CDR3 contains 13 residues. The CDR3 bases are TGTGCCAGCAGTTTAGGGGTGTACACTGAAGCTTTCTTT. Translation: CASSLGVYTEAFF.

The chain combines TRBV15 with TRBJ1-4; 7 bases align to TRBD1. Germline trimming cut 7 bases from V and 5 bases from J; bases unmatched to any gene: 10. The CDR3 has 15 residues. Germline CDR1 reads LNHNV; CDR2 reads YYDKDF (reference sequence). DNA for the CDR3: TGTGCCACCAAGATTAGGGACAGCTTAAATGAAAAACTGTTTTTT. This codes for CATKIRDSLNEKLFF.

This clone has a single count. This chain uses TRBV7-2 with TRBJ2-1; 8 bases align to TRBD1. V lost 7 bases and J lost 6; bases outside the gene matches: 8. This CDR3 is built from 14 residues. Germline CDR1 and CDR2: SGHTA and FQGNSA. CDR3 sequence: CASNGQGTFNEQFF. The CDR3 DNA follows: TGTGCCAGCAACGGACAGGGTACGTTCAATGAGCAGTTCTTC.

V and J are TRBV4-2 and TRBJ2-3, with D uncertain. CDR1 is LGHNA, CDR2 YNFKEQ, per germline. The CDR3 contains 15 residues. Trimming left V 4 bases short and J 3 bases short, with 14 bases between. The CDR3 sequence is CASSRTSTGTDTQYF. CDR3 DNA sequence: TGTGCCAGCAGCCGCACGTCGACCGGGACAGATACGCAGTATTTT.

Here the CDR3 DNA reads TGTGCCAGCAGCCCCCTGACAGGGGGCGGATATGGCTACACCTTC. Protein: CASSPLTGGGYGYTF. The chain recombines TRBV5-4 with TRBJ1-2, with 10 bases matching TRBD1. The CDR3 contains 15 residues. Germline V gene lookup returns CDR1 SGHNT and CDR2 YYREEE (reference sequence). V was clipped by 4 bases and J by 5 bases; unmatched bases: 8. Variable domain in full (rest from reference TRBV5-4 and TRBJ1-2): ETGVTQSPTHLIKTRGQQVTLRCSSQSGHNTVSWYQQALGQGPQFIFQYYREEENGRGNFPPRFSGLQFPNYSSELNVNALELDDSALYLCASSPLTGGGYGYTFGSGTRLTVV.

The chain links TRBV5-1 to TRBJ1-2, with D unclear. The CDR3 totals 13 residues. CDR1 and CDR2 from the germline V gene are SGHRS and YFSETQ. The V and J ends lost 1 base and 0 bases respectively, with 4 bases between them. CDR3 amino acids: CASSLIANYGYTF. The CDR3 nucleotides are TGCGCCAGCAGCTTGATAGCTAACTATGGCTACACCTTC.

The chain recombines TRBV12-3 or TRBV12-4 with TRBJ2-3; the D is unclear. V lost 5 bases and J lost 5, with 8 bases in between. This CDR3 contains 12 residues. The CDR3 DNA follows: TGTGCCAGCAGTCAGGTCGAAGATACGCAGTATTTT. Translated: CASSQVEDTQYF.

Comment on this clone: Other DNA sequences of this sample code for an identical CDR3. V usage is TRBV24-1 and J usage is TRBJ1-5; weak D call: TRBD1 (6 bases). The CDR3 runs 13 residues. Trimming removed 9 bases from V and 0 bases from J, with 8 bases in between. Per the germline V gene, CDR1 is KGHDR and CDR2 is SFDVKD. CDR3 loop: CATGDNSNQPQHF. The CDR3 DNA reads TGTGCCACCGGGGACAATAGCAATCAGCCCCAGCATTTT.

The chain uses TRBV9 and TRBJ1-4; D is perhaps TRBD1 (6 bases). This CDR3 spans 14 amino acids. Trimming removed 4 bases from V and 7 bases from J, with 14 bases in between. Germline V gene sequence: CDR1 SGDLS, CDR2 YYNGEE. This CDR3 reads CASSPGRGTEKLFF. The CDR3 DNA sequence: TGTGCCAGCAGCCCGGGCAGGGGAACTGAAAAACTGTTTTTT.

The rearrangement uses TRBV7-9 and TRBJ2-2; D unresolved. Per the germline V gene, CDR1 is SEHNR and CDR2 is FQNEAQ (reference sequence). The CDR3 loop spans 17 amino acids. The V end lost 1 base, the J end lost 0 bases, and 12 bases lay between the germline ends. The CDR3 sequence is CASSLDLSPANTGELFF. CDR3 DNA sequence: TGTGCCAGCAGCTTAGACCTATCACCCGCGAACACCGGGGAGCTGTTTTTT.

The count of this clone is one. J is TRBJ1-2 and V is TRBV7-2; 9 bases line up with TRBD1. CDR3 length: 14 amino acids. Germline assignment: CDR1 SGHTA and CDR2 FQGNSA. V lost 6 bases and J lost 5; bases outside the gene matches: 7. The CDR3 coding sequence is TGTGCCAGCAGTCCCCCGACAGGGGGGTATGGCTACACCTTC. It is translated as CASSPPTGGYGYTF.

The V and J genes are TRBV23-1 and TRBJ2-3; TRBD1 might be the D (6 bases). TRBV23-1 has ORF status, its function being uncertain. V was trimmed by 8 bases and J by 6 bases, leaving 18 bases between them. This CDR3 spans 14 amino acids. This CDR3 reads CASPQGQVLDTQYF. The CDR3 DNA sequence: TGCGCCAGCCCCCAGGGGCAGGTTTTGGATACGCAGTATTTT.

V is TRBV7-2 and J is TRBJ2-5, with D hard to call. The CDR3 is 14 amino acids. The V gene's germline CDR1 is SGHTA and CDR2 FQGNSA. The ends were cut back, 5 bases at V and 1 base at J, with 11 bases in the middle. In DNA form, the CDR3 reads TGTGCCAGCAGCCATCGACACTCCCAAGAGACCCAGTACTTC. This codes for CASSHRHSQETQYF.

The chain couples TRBV7-2 to TRBJ1-5; D gene unclear. Germline lookup yields CDR1 SGHTA and CDR2 FQGNSA. The CDR3 totals 12 residues. Trimming removed 3 bases at V and 7 bases at J, with 7 bases between. The chain's CDR3 is CASSFPGQPQHF. The CDR3 DNA sequence: TGTGCCAGCAGCTTTCCGGGACAGCCCCAGCATTTT.

V is TRBV18 and J is TRBJ1-6; D is undetermined. Germline lookup yields CDR1 KGHSH and CDR2 LQKENI. CDR3 length: 12 amino acids. Trimming pared 5 bases from V and 8 bases from J, leaving 7 bases between. The CDR3 here is CASSELDSPLHF. CDR3 nucleotides: TGTGCCAGCTCAGAGTTAGATTCACCCCTCCACTTT.

This chain joins TRBV4-1 and TRBJ1-2; D remains unclear. The CDR3 totals 13 residues. The V and J ends lost 4 bases and 2 bases respectively, with 8 bases between them. Germline V gene lookup returns CDR1 MGHRA and CDR2 YSYEKL. The CDR3 sequence: CASSPGSNYGYTF. The CDR3 DNA sequence: TGCGCCAGCAGCCCGGGGTCGAACTATGGCTACACCTTC.

The chain uses TRBV6-2 or TRBV6-3 and TRBJ1-2; D call uncertain. The V and J ends lost 0 bases and 3 bases respectively, with 8 bases between them. Germline V gene sequence: CDR1 MNHEY, CDR2 SVGEGT. This CDR3 has 14 residues. For the CDR3, the DNA is TGTGCCAGCAGTTACTCCTGGGAGGACTATGGCTACACCTTC. Protein sequence: CASSYSWEDYGYTF.

The chain employs TRBV12-5 and TRBJ2-3, with 16 bases that match TRBD2. Trimming took 5 bases from V and 5 from J; bases not matched to a gene: 7. CDR1 is LGHNT, CDR2 FRNRAP, per germline. The CDR3 contains 17 residues. CDR3 sequence (DNA): TGTGCTAGTGGTCCCGGGACTAGCGGGGGGGCTGGAGATACGCAGTATTTT. It yields the protein CASGPGTSGGAGDTQYF.

The chain has TRBV6-5 and TRBJ1-1, with 8 bases lining up with TRBD1. CDR3 size: 15 residues. V trimming: 5 bases; J trimming: 4 bases; junction bases outside the gene matches: 9. Germline V gene sequence: CDR1 MNHEY, CDR2 SVGAGI. In DNA, the CDR3 is TGTGCCAGCAGTAGGGCGACAGGGGAGGGCACTGAAGCTTTCTTT. This translates into CASSRATGEGTEAFF.

The rearrangement uses TRBV5-1 and TRBJ1-2, with 9 bases identical to TRBD1. V shed 2 bases, J shed 3 bases, and the junction held 11 bases outside the gene matches. Germline-derived CDR1 and CDR2 are SGHRS and YFSETQ. The CDR3 loop spans 17 amino acids. CDR3 nucleotides: TGCGCCAGCAGCTTATCCTATCCGGGACAGGGATACTATGGCTACACCTTC. Translation gives CASSLSYPGQGYYGYTF.